A single sample is the source of the 14 T cell receptor beta chains below, sequenced in a study of blood T cell repertoires in COVID-19. Using immunoSEQ multiplex PCR, the repertoire was profiled, and TCRdb retains in-frame clones only, with some absent. The sample consists of roughly 200,000 clones, 75% to 90% of them appearing once. Material: peripheral blood. The receptors stem from a man between 40 and 49 years old with acute or convalescent COVID-19.

This clone was observed a single time. The rearrangement joins TRBV7-8 to TRBJ1-1; perhaps TRBD1 as D (6 bases). CDR1 and CDR2 (germline): SGHVS, FQNEAQ. V lost 2 bases, J lost 3 bases, and 16 bases lay in between. CDR3 length equals 16 residues. CDR3 coding DNA: TGTGCCAGCAGCTTATTTGGGGGGGCGGTGGACACTGAAGCTTTCTTT. As protein: CASSLFGGAVDTEAFF.

V gene TRBV28 combines with J gene TRBJ1-5; D call uncertain. The CDR3 contains 14 residues. Per the germline V gene, CDR1 is MDHEN and CDR2 is SYDVKM. V lost 2 bases, J lost 7 bases, and 12 bases lay in between. CDR3 bases: TGTGCCAGCAGTTTAGAGGGTTCCATACAGCCCCAGCATTTT. This codes for CASSLEGSIQPQHF.

This clone has just a few counts. The CDR3 coding sequence is TGCGCCAGCAGCCCTGGAGGGCTAGCCCCAGATACGCAGTATTTT. This sequence encodes CASSPGGLAPDTQYF. This rearrangement joins TRBV5-1 to TRBJ2-3, with a possible D match to TRBD2 (6 bases). This CDR3 region has 15 residues. V was trimmed by 4 bases and J by 4 bases, leaving 16 bases between them. Germline V CDR1 and CDR2: SGHRS, YFSETQ.

This clone was seen more than once but under ten times. The chain joins TRBV7-2 to TRBJ1-5; the D gene is possibly TRBD1 (5 bases). The germline V and J ends were trimmed by 6 bases and 5 bases, with 8 bases remaining between them. The CDR3 has 12 amino acids. In germline, CDR1 is SGHTA, CDR2 FQGNSA. The CDR3 nucleotides read TGTGCCAGCAGAATAGGGGATCAGCCCCAGCATTTT. It encodes CASRIGDQPQHF.

The chain uses TRBV6-1 and TRBJ1-5; 7 bases align to TRBD1. V lost 1 base to trimming and J lost 11 bases; unmatched junction nucleotides: 2. CDR3 length: 12 residues. Germline V lookup: CDR1 MNHNS, CDR2 SASEGT. This chain's CDR3 is CASSEVGQTQHF. The CDR3 DNA reads TGTGCCAGCAGTGAAGTGGGACAGACCCAGCATTTT.

This chain links TRBV24-1 with TRBJ2-3, with D unclear. The V end lost 1 base, the J end lost 5 bases, and 6 bases lay between the germline ends. This CDR3 comprises 13 residues. The germline V gene has CDR1 KGHDR and CDR2 SFDVKD. CDR3 nucleotides: TGTGCCACCAGTGATTTCGGTCAAGATACGCAGTATTTT. Amino acids: CATSDFGQDTQYF.

This clone occurred once. This chain uses TRBV12-5 with TRBJ1-2, with 10 bases lining up with TRBD1. CDR3 length equals 14 residues. CDR1 is LGHNT and CDR2 is FRNRAP in the germline V gene. The junction had 6 bases not matched to a gene; V was cut back by 6 bases and J by 5 bases. The CDR3 region has the DNA TGTGCTAGTGGCCAGGACAGGGGGTCGTATGGCTACACCTTC. This sequence encodes CASGQDRGSYGYTF. The variable domain in full, with the rest retrieved from reference TRBV12-5 and TRBJ1-2, is DARVTQTPRHKVTEMGQEVTMRCQPILGHNTVFWYRQTMMQGLELLAYFRNRAPLDDSGMPKDRFSAEMPDATLATLKIQPSEPRDSAVYFCASGQDRGSYGYTFGSGTRLTVV.

This chain joins TRBV6-6 and TRBJ2-2; 9 bases agree with TRBD1. Germline V gene sequence: CDR1 MNHNY, CDR2 SVGAGI (reference sequence). J gave up 4 bases and V 7 bases, and 10 bases lay outside the gene matches. The CDR3 spans 16 residues. CDR3 DNA: TGTGCCAGCAAAAATCCGGGACAGGGAATCACCGGGGAGCTGTTTTTT. Residues: CASKNPGQGITGELFF.

The chain carries TRBV19 and TRBJ2-7, with D perhaps TRBD1 (6 bases). Trimming removed 6 bases at V and 7 bases at J, with 16 bases between. Germline V gene lookup returns CDR1 LNHDA and CDR2 SQIVND (reference sequence). This CDR3 has 13 amino acids. DNA for the CDR3: TGTGCCAGTAGAGGAGGCAGGGGATCTGAGCAGTACTTC. Encoded protein: CASRGGRGSEQYF.

The chain combines TRBV5-4 with TRBJ1-2, with D hard to call. The CDR3 is 14 amino acids. Germline CDR1 is SGHNT and CDR2 is YYREEE (reference sequence). Trimming took off 4 bases at V and 0 bases at J, with 10 bases between the two ends. CDR3 protein: CASSQPHSNYGYTF. In DNA, the CDR3 is TGTGCCAGCAGCCAACCACATTCTAACTATGGCTACACCTTC.

CDR3 sequence: CASSIFSGGPAVTQYF. The DNA for the CDR3 is TGTGCCAGTAGTATTTTTAGCGGGGGGCCTGCCGTTACGCAGTATTTT. V and J are TRBV19 and TRBJ2-3, with 10 nucleotides matching TRBD2. The CDR3 runs to 16 residues. Germline loops: CDR1 LNHDA, CDR2 SQIVND (reference sequence). V dropped 3 bases and J dropped 8; count of bases not matched to a gene: 11.

This chain joins TRBV6-5 and TRBJ2-4; D is perhaps TRBD2 (6 bases). There are 12 residues in the CDR3. Trimming removed 6 bases at V and 7 bases at J, with 10 bases between. Germline V gene sequence: CDR1 MNHEY, CDR2 SVGAGI. The CDR3 sequence: CASSSGGNIQYF. Here the CDR3 DNA reads TGTGCCAGCAGCTCCGGAGGGAACATTCAGTACTTC.

The rearrangement links TRBV7-2 to TRBJ2-5, with 12 bases lining up with TRBD2. Germline V gene sequence: CDR1 SGHTA, CDR2 FQGNSA. The V segment lost 1 base and the J segment 7 bases; nucleotides outside the gene matches: 4. The CDR3 runs to 15 residues. The CDR3 sequence: CASSLDLAGGSTQYF. The CDR3 nucleotides are TGTGCCAGCAGCTTAGACCTAGCGGGGGGGTCGACCCAGTACTTC. Supplemented by reference TRBV7-2 and TRBJ2-5, the full variable domain reads GAGVSQSPSNKVTEKGKDVELRCDPISGHTALYWYRQSLGQGLEFLIYFQGNSAPDKSGLPSDRFSAERTGGSVSTLTIQRTQQEDSAVYLCASSLDLAGGSTQYFGPGTRLLVL.

The chain couples TRBV10-3 to TRBJ2-5; TRBD2 might be the D (6 bases). This CDR3 comprises 14 residues. The V gene's germline CDR1 is ENHRY and CDR2 SYGVKD. V lost 7 bases and J 3 bases, leaving 15 bases between the germline ends. CDR3 nucleotide sequence: TGTGCCATCAAGCCTAGCGCCCCCGAAGAGACCCAGTACTTC. As protein: CAIKPSAPEETQYF.